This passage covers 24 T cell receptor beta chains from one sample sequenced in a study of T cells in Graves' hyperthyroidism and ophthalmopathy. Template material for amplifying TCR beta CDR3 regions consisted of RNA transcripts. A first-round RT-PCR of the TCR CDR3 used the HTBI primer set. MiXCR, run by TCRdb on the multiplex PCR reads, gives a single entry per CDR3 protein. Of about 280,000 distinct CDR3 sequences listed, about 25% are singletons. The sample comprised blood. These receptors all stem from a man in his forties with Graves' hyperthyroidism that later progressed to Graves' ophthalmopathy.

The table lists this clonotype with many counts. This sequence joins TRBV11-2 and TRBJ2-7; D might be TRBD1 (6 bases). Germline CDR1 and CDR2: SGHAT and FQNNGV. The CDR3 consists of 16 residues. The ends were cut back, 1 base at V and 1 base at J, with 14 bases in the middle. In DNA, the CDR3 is TGTGCCAGCAGCTTAGGGGCGGCAGGGGTTTCCTACGAGCAGTACTTC. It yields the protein CASSLGAAGVSYEQYF.

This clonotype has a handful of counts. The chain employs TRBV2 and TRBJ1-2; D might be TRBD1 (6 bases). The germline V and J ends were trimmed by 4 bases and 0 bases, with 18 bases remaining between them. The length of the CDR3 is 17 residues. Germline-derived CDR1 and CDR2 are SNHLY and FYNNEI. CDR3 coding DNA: TGTGCCAGCAGTGGATTCACGACAGGTGGAGCTAACTATGGCTACACCTTC. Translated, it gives CASSGFTTGGANYGYTF.

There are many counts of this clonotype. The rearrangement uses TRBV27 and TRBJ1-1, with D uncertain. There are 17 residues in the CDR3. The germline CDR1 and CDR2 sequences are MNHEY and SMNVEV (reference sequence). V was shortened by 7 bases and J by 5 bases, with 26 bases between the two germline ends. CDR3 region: CASTTSWAPTRGTEAFF. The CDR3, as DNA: TGTGCCAGCACCACCTCCTGGGCCCCGACGCGGGGAACTGAAGCTTTCTTT.

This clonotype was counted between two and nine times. CDR3 bases: TGTGCCTGGACCGGTCCCTTCATGAACACTGAAGCTTTCTTT. Encoded protein: CAWTGPFMNTEAFF. The genes are TRBV30 and TRBJ1-1; D not resolved. Trimming left V 4 bases short and J 0 bases short, with 12 bases between. Germline CDR1 is GTSNPN and CDR2 is SVGIG (reference sequence). The CDR3 is 14 amino acids.

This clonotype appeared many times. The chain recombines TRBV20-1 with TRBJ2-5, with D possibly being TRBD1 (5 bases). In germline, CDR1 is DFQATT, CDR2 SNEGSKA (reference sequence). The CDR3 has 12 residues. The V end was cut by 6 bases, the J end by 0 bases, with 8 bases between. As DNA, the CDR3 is TGCAGTGCCCTGACAGACCAAGAGACCCAGTACTTC. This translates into CSALTDQETQYF.

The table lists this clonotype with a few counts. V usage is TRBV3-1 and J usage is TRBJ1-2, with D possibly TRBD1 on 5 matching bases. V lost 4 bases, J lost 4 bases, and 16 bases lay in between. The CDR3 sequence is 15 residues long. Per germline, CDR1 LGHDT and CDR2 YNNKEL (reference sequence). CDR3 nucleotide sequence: TGTGCCAGCAGCCCCTGGGACTTATCTGTCTATGGCTACACCTTC. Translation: CASSPWDLSVYGYTF.

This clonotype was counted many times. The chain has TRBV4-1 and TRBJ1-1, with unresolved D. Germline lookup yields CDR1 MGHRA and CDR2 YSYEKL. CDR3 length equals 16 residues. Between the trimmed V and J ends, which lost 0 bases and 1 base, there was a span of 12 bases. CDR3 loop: CASSQDLYRWNTEAFF. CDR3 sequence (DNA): TGCGCCAGCAGCCAAGATCTGTACAGATGGAACACTGAAGCTTTCTTT.

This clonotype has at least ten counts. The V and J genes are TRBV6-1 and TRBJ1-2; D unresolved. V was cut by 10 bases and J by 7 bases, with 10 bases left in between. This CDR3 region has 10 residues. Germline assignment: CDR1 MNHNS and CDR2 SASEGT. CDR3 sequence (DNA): TGTGCCACCTATTGGGTTGGCTACACCTTC. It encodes CATYWVGYTF.

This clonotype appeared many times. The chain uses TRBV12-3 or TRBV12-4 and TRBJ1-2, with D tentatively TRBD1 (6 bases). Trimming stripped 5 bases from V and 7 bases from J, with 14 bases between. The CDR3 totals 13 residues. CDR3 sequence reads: CASSTDRTFGYTF. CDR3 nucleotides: TGTGCCAGCAGTACTGACAGGACTTTTGGCTACACCTTC.

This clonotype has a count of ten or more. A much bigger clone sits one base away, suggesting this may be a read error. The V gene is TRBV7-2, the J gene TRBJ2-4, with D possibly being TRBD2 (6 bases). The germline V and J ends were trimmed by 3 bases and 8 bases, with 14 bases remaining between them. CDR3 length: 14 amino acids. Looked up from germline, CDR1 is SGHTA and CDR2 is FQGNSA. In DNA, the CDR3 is TGTGCCAGCAGCTTCGCTGGCGGGACGGACATTCAGTACTTC. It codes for CASSFAGGTDIQYF.

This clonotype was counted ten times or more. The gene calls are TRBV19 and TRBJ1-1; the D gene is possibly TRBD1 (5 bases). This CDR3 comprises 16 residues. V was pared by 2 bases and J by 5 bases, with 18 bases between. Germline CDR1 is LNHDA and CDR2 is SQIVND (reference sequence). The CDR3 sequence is CASSIPGGPQGTEAFF. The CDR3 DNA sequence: TGTGCCAGTAGTATACCGGGAGGTCCTCAGGGAACTGAAGCTTTCTTT.

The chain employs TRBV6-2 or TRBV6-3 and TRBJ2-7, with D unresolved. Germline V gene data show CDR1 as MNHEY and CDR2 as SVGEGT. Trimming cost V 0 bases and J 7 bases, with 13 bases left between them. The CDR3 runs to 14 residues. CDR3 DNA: TGTGCCAGCAGTTACTCGAAGGGCAGGTGGGAGCAGTACTTC. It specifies CASSYSKGRWEQYF.

The CDR3 is CASRPNRGANQPQHF. As DNA, the CDR3 is TGTGCCAGCAGGCCCAACAGGGGCGCGAATCAGCCCCAGCATTTT. The rearrangement joins TRBV6-2 or TRBV6-3 to TRBJ1-5; 7 nucleotides agree with TRBD1. CDR3 length: 15 residues. J gave up 4 bases and V 6 bases, and 9 bases lay outside the gene matches. Germline loops: CDR1 MNHEY, CDR2 SVGEGT.

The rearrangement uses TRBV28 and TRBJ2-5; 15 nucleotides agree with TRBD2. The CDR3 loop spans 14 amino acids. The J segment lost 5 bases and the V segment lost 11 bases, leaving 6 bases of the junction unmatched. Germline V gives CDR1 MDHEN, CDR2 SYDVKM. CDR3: CAALGTSGRETQYF. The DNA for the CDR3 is TGTGCCGCCTTAGGGACTAGCGGGAGGGAGACCCAGTACTTC.

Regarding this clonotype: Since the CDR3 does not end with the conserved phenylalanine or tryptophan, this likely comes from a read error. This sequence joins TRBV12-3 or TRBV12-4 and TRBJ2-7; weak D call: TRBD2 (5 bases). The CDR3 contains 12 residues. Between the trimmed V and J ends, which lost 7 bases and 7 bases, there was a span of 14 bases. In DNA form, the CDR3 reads TGTGCCAGCATAGTTTATTCGGGGGAGCAGTACCTC. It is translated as CASIVYSGEQYL.

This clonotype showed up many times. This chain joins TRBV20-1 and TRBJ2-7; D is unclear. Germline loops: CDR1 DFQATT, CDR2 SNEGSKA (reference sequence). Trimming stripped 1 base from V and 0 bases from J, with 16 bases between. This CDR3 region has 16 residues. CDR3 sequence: CSARVFGDTTSYEQYF. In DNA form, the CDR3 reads TGCAGTGCTAGAGTCTTTGGGGATACTACCTCCTACGAGCAGTACTTC.

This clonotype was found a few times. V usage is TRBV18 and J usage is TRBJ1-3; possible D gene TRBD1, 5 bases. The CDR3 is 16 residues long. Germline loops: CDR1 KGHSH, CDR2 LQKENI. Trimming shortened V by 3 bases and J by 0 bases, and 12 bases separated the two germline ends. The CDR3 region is CASSPQQDLSGNTIYF. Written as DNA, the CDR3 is TGTGCCAGCTCACCTCAACAGGACCTCTCTGGAAACACCATATATTTT.

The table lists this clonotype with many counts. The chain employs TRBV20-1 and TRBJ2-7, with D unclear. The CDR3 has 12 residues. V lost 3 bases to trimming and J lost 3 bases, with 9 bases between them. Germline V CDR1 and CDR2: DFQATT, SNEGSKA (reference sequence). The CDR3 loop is CSASPRLYEQYF. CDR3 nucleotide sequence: TGCAGTGCTAGCCCTCGCCTCTACGAGCAGTACTTC.

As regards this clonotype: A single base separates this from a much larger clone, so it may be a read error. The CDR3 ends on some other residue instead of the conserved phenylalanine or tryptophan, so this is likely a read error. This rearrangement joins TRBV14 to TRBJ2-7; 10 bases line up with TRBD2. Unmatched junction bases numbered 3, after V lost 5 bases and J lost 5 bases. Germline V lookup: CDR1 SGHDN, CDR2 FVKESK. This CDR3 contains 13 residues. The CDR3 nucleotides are TGTGCCAGCAGCGAGGGACTAGCGAACGAGCAGTACCTC. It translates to CASSEGLANEQYL.

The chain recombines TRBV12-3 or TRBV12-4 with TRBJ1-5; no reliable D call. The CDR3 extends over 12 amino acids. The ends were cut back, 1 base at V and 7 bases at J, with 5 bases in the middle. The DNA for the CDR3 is TGTGCCAGCAGTTTAGATGACCAGCCCCAGCATTTT. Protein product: CASSLDDQPQHF.

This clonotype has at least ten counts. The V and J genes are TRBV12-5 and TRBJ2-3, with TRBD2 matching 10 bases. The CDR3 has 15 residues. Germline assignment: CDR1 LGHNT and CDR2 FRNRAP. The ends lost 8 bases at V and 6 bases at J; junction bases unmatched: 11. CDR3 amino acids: CASKPGTSEGDTQYF. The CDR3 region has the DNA TGTGCTAGTAAGCCCGGGACTAGCGAAGGGGATACGCAGTATTTT.

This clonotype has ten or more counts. The CDR3 region has the DNA TGCGCCAGCAGCCCGGACCGTATGATCTACGAGCAGTACTTC. Protein: CASSPDRMIYEQYF. The rearrangement links TRBV5-1 to TRBJ2-7; D unclear. The CDR3 extends over 14 amino acids. The germline CDR1 and CDR2 sequences are SGHRS and YFSETQ. The V end lost 4 bases, the J end lost 3 bases, and 14 bases lay between the germline ends. Drawing the rest from reference TRBV5-1 and TRBJ2-7, the complete variable domain is KAGVTQTPRYLIKTRGQQVTLSCSPISGHRSVSWYQQTPGQGLQFLFEYFSETQRNKGNFPGRFSGRQFSNSRSEMNVSTLELGDSALYLCASSPDRMIYEQYFGPGTRLTVT.

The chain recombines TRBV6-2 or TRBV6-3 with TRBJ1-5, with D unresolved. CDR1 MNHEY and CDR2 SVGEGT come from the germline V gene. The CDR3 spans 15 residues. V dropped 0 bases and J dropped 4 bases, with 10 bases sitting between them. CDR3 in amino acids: CASSYSTRINQPQHF. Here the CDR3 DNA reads TGTGCCAGCAGTTACTCGACAAGGATTAATCAGCCCCAGCATTTT.

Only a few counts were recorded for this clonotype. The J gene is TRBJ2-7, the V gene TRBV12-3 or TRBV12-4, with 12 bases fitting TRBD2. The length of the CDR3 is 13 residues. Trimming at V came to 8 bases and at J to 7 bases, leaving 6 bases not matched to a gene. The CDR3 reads CASGPGLAGEQYF. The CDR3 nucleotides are TGTGCCAGCGGCCCCGGACTAGCGGGAGAGCAGTACTTC.